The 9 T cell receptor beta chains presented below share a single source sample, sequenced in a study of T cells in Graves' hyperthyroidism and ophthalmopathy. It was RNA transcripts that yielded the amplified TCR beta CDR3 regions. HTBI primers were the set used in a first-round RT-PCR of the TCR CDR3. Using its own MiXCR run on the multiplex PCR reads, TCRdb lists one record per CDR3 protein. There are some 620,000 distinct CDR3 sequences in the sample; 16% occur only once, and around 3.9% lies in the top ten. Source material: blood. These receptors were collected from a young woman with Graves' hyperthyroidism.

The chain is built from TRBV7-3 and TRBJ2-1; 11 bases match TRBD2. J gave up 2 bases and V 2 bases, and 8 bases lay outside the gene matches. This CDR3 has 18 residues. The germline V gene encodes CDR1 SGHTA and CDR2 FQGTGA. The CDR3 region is CASSLGTSGFNPYNEQFF. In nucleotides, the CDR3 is TGTGCCAGCAGCTTAGGGACTAGCGGATTTAACCCCTACAATGAGCAGTTCTTC.

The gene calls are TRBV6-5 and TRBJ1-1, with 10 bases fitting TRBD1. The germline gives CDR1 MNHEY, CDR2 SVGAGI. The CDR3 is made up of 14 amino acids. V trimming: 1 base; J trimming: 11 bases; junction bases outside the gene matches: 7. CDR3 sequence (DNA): TGTGCCAGCAGTTACTTCGCCGGGACAGGGGATGCTTTCTTT. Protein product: CASSYFAGTGDAFF.

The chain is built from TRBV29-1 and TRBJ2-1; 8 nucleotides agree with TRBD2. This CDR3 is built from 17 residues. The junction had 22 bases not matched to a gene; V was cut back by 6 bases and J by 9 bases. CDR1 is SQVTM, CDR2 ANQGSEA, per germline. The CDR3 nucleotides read TGCAGCGTCCCCGGGGGGGAAGCGGCGTCTCTCGACAGTGAGCAGTTCTTC. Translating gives CSVPGGEAASLDSEQFF.

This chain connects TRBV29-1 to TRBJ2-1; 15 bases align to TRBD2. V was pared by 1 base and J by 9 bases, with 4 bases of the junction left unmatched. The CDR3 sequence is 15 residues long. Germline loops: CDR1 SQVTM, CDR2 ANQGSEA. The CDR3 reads CSVEGTSGRASEQFF. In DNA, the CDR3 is TGCAGCGTTGAAGGGACTAGCGGGAGGGCGAGTGAGCAGTTCTTC.

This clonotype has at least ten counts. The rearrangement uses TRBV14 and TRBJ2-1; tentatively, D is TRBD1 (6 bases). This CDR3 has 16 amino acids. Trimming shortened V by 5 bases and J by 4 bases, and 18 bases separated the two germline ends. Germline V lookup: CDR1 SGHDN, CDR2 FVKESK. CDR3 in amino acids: CASSSSSGTNYNEQFF. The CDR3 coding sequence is TGTGCCAGCAGCTCCTCCTCCGGGACAAATTACAATGAGCAGTTCTTC.

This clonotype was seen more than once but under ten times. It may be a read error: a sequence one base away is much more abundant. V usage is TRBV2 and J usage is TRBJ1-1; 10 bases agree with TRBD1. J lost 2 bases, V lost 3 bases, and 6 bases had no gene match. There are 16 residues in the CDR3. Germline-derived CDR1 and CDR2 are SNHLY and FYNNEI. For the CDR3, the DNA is TGTGCCAGCAGTGAGACAGGGGGCGGGGAAAACACTGAAGCTTTCTTT. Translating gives CASSETGGGENTEAFF.

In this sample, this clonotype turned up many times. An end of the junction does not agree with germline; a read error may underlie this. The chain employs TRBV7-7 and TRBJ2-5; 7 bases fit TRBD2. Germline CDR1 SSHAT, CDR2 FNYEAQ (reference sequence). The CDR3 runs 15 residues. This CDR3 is CASSLQRGLQETQYF. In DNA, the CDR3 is TGTGCTAGCAGCTTACAGCGGGGTCTACAAGAGACCCAGTACTTC.

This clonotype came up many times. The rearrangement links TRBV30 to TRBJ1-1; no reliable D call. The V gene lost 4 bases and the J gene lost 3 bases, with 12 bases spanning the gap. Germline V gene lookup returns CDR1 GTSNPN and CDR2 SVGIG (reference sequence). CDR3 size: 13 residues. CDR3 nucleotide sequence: TGTGCCTGGATTAAGCAGACCTACACTGAAGCTTTCTTT. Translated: CAWIKQTYTEAFF.

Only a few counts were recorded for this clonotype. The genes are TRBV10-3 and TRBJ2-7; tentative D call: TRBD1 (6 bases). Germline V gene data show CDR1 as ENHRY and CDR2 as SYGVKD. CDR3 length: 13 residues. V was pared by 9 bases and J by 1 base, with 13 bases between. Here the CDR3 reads CAISQGQSYEQYF. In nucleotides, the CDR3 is TGTGCCATTTCGCAGGGGCAGTCCTACGAGCAGTACTTC.